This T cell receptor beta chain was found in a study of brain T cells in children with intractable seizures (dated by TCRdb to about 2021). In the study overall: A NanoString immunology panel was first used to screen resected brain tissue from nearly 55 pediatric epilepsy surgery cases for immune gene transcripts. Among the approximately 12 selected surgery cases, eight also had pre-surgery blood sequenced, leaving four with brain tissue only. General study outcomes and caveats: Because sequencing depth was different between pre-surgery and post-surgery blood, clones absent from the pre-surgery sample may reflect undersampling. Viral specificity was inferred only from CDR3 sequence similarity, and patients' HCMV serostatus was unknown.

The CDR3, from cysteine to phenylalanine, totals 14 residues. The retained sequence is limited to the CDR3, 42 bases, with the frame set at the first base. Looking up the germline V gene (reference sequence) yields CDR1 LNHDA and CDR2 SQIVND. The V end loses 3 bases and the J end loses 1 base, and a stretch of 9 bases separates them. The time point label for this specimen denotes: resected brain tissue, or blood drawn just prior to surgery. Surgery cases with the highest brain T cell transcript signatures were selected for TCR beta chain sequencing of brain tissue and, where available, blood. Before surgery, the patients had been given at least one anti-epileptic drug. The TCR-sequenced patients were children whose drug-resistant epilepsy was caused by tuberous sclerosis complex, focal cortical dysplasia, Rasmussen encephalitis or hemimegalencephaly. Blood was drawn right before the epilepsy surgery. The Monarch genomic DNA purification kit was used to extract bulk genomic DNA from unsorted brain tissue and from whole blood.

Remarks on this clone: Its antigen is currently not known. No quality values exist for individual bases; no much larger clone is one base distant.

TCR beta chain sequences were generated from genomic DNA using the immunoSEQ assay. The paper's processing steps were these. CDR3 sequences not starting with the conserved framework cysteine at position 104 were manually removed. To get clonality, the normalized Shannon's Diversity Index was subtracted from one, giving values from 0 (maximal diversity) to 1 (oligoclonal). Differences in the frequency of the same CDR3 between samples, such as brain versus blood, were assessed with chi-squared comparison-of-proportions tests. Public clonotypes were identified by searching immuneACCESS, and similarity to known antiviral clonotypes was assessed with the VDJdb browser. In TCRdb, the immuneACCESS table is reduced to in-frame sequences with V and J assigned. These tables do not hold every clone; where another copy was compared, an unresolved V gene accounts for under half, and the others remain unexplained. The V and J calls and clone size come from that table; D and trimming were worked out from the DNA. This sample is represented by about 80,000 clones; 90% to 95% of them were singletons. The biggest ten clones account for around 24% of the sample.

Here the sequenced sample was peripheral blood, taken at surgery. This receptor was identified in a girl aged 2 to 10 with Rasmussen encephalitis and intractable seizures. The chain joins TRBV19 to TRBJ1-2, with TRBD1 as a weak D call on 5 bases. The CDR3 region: CASSIDRGNYGYTF. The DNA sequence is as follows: TGTGCCAGTAGTATCGACAGAGGTAACTATGGCTACACCTTC.